Listed here are 17 T cell receptor beta chains from one sample, sequenced in a study of T cells after yellow fever vaccination. TCRdb independently ran MiXCR on the 5' RACE reads; one entry per CDR3 protein. The sample lists 550,000 to 750,000 distinct CDR3 sequences, about 13% occurring once. The source material was PBMCs, sampled on the day of the yellow fever booster vaccination. Every receptor here comes from a man aged 25 to 40 who received the YFV17D yellow fever vaccine.

This clonotype was seen a few times. The V call is TRBV20-1, the J call TRBJ1-2, with D perhaps TRBD1 (6 bases). Per the germline V gene, CDR1 is DFQATT and CDR2 is SNEGSKA (reference sequence). With 6 bases removed from V and 8 bases from J, the gap between germline ends came to 19 bases. The CDR3 covers 13 residues. CDR3: CSAPPGGGAGYTF. For the CDR3, the DNA is TGCAGTGCCCCCCCGGGGGGGGGCGCCGGCTACACCTTC.

CDR3 DNA sequence: TGTGCCAGCAGCTTACGGACTAGCGGGAGGGGGATCTCCTACAATGAGCAGTTCTTC. Its translation: CASSLRTSGRGISYNEQFF. This chain connects TRBV5-4 to TRBJ2-1, with 15 bases lining up with TRBD2. The CDR3 consists of 19 residues. Germline CDR1 reads SGHNT; CDR2 reads YYREEE (reference sequence). V lost 2 bases and J lost 0; bases outside the gene matches: 6.

This clonotype was detected a few times. The V call is TRBV7-6, the J call TRBJ2-5; 8 bases map to TRBD2. The V segment lost 5 bases and the J segment 5 bases; nucleotides outside the gene matches: 13. There are 16 residues in the CDR3. CDR1 and CDR2 (germline): SGHVS, FNYEAQ. The CDR3 sequence: CASSTTPGTRSETQYF. The CDR3 DNA sequence: TGTGCCAGCAGCACCACCCCCGGGACTAGATCTGAGACCCAGTACTTC.

The chain uses TRBV19 and TRBJ1-1, with D perhaps matching TRBD1 (5 bases). V was pared by 3 bases and J by 1 base, with 15 bases between. CDR1 and CDR2 from the germline V gene are LNHDA and SQIVND (reference sequence). The CDR3 length is 16 residues. The CDR3 spells CASSILRDWGNTEAFF. CDR3 DNA sequence: TGTGCCAGTAGTATTCTCCGGGACTGGGGGAACACTGAAGCTTTCTTT.

This clonotype was detected only a few times. This chain connects TRBV5-1 to TRBJ2-7; D is perhaps TRBD1 or TRBD2 (5 bases each). Per germline, CDR1 SGHRS and CDR2 YFSETQ. The V end was cut by 3 bases, the J end by 3 bases, with 22 bases between. The CDR3 sequence is 17 residues long. The CDR3 DNA sequence: TGCGCCAGCAGCTCGGATAACGAGGGGTATTTCCTCTACGAGCAGTACTTC. This gives the protein CASSSDNEGYFLYEQYF.

The V and J genes are TRBV7-9 and TRBJ2-1; 8 bases line up with TRBD1. Per germline, CDR1 SEHNR and CDR2 FQNEAQ (reference sequence). CDR3 length: 17 residues. Unmatched junction bases numbered 9, after V lost 0 bases and J lost 5 bases. The CDR3 coding sequence is TGTGCCAGCAGCTTAGCGGGGTCAGGACAGGGCAACAATGAGCAGTTCTTC. Translation: CASSLAGSGQGNNEQFF.

V usage is TRBV7-9 and J usage is TRBJ2-5; D remains ambiguous. The ends were cut back, 6 bases at V and 2 bases at J, with 10 bases in the middle. Germline loops: CDR1 SEHNR, CDR2 FQNEAQ (reference sequence). The CDR3 is 13 residues long. Written as DNA, the CDR3 is TGTGCCAGCAGTAGGTTTGGGCAAGAGACCCAGTACTTC. This gives the protein CASSRFGQETQYF.

CDR3 coding DNA: TGTGCCAGCAGTTTGGGGGGGCCGTCTGGTGGCACTGAAGCTTTCTTT. The encoded protein is CASSLGGPSGGTEAFF. The J gene is TRBJ1-1, the V gene TRBV6-5; perhaps TRBD1 as D (6 bases). Trimming took off 4 bases at V and 4 bases at J, with 19 bases between the two ends. Germline V gene data show CDR1 as MNHEY and CDR2 as SVGAGI. The CDR3 is made up of 16 amino acids.

This chain links TRBV24-1 with TRBJ1-2; D is possibly TRBD1 (5 bases). V was shortened by 6 bases and J by 6 bases, with 13 bases between the two germline ends. The length of the CDR3 is 13 residues. CDR1 and CDR2 from the germline V gene are KGHDR and SFDVKD. CDR3 sequence: CATSLGPMDGYTF. The CDR3 DNA sequence: TGTGCCACCAGTCTGGGGCCGATGGATGGCTACACCTTC.

The chain employs TRBV11-3 and TRBJ2-1; D gene unclear. Germline values: CDR1 SGHNT, CDR2 YENEEA. The V gene lost 5 bases and the J gene lost 4 bases, with 6 bases spanning the gap. The length of the CDR3 is 12 residues. This CDR3 reads CASSLFYNEQFF. The DNA for the CDR3 is TGTGCCAGCAGCCTTTTTTACAATGAGCAGTTCTTC. Using reference TRBV11-3 and TRBJ2-1 for the parts outside the CDR3, the full variable domain is EAGVVQSPRYKIIEKKQPVAFWCNPISGHNTLYWYLQNLGQGPELLIRYENEEAVDDSQLPKDRFSAERLKGVDSTLKIQPAELGDSAVYLCASSLFYNEQFFGPGTRLTVL.

The genes are TRBV18 and TRBJ2-5; a weak D match, TRBD2 (6 bases). CDR1 and CDR2 from the germline V gene are KGHSH and LQKENI. V was cut by 3 bases and J by 3 bases, with 23 bases left in between. This CDR3 is built from 18 residues. CDR3 amino acids: CASSPPQRVDQVEETQYF. The CDR3 DNA reads TGTGCCAGCTCACCCCCCCAGCGGGTCGACCAGGTAGAAGAGACCCAGTACTTC.

This clonotype was seen more than once but under ten times. This chain connects TRBV5-5 to TRBJ2-1; TRBD1 matches at 9 bases. Germline V CDR1 and CDR2: SGHKS, YYEKEE (reference sequence). V shed 4 bases and J 9 bases; nucleotides not matched to a gene: 8. The CDR3 sequence is 14 residues long. CDR3 loop: CASSLRQGVGEQFF. The CDR3 coding sequence is TGTGCCAGCAGCCTAAGACAGGGGGTAGGTGAGCAGTTCTTC.

This clonotype was seen only a few times. The CDR3 protein is CASSPLTSGTAQYF. CDR3 nucleotides: TGTGCCAGCAGTCCCCTGACTAGCGGGACGGCCCAGTACTTC. The chain is built from TRBV12-3 or TRBV12-4 and TRBJ2-5; 11 bases are a match to TRBD2. V dropped 5 bases and J dropped 9; count of bases not matched to a gene: 8. The CDR3 has 14 residues.

This chain links TRBV12-3 or TRBV12-4 with TRBJ2-2; possibly TRBD2 for D (6 bases). The V end was cut by 7 bases, the J end by 5 bases, with 17 bases between. The CDR3 totals 15 residues. The CDR3, as DNA: TGTGCCAGCACCTCGGTGAGGGCGGGAACCGGGGAGCTGTTTTTT. Translation: CASTSVRAGTGELFF.

This clonotype was seen a few times. The chain uses TRBV20-1 and TRBJ1-6; tentative D call: TRBD1 (5 bases). Germline V lookup: CDR1 DFQATT, CDR2 SNEGSKA (reference sequence). The V end was cut by 5 bases, the J end by 8 bases, with 22 bases between. The CDR3 loop spans 16 amino acids. Written as DNA, the CDR3 is TGCAGTGCTTCAAAGCCCGGGACCGGGGGATATTCACCCCTCCACTTT. This sequence encodes CSASKPGTGGYSPLHF.

In its sample, this clonotype was seen a few times. The rearrangement links TRBV5-1 to TRBJ2-5; possible D gene TRBD1, 5 bases. The CDR3 is made up of 14 amino acids. V dropped 3 bases and J dropped 4 bases, with 13 bases sitting between them. CDR1 is SGHRS, CDR2 YFSETQ, per germline. The CDR3 region is CASSSRQGRETQYF. The CDR3 DNA reads as TGCGCCAGCAGCTCAAGGCAGGGTAGAGAGACCCAGTACTTC.

A few counts support this clonotype. V gene TRBV4-3 combines with J gene TRBJ2-4; 10 nucleotides match TRBD2. Trimming cost V 0 bases and J 8 bases; bases outside gene matches: 10. Germline V gene lookup returns CDR1 LGHNA and CDR2 YSLEER. This CDR3 is 17 amino acids long. The DNA for the CDR3 is TGCGCCAGCAGCCAAGATCCCCTAGCGGGAGTTGGAGACATTCAGTACTTC. This sequence encodes CASSQDPLAGVGDIQYF.